The source of this T cell receptor beta chain is a study of shared clonotypes between healthy human individuals. Sequenced by immunoSEQ multiplex PCR; TCRdb stores in-frame clones only, minus some. This sample yields over a million clones, of which 70% to 80% are seen a single time; around 0.61% belongs to the top ten. Trimming removed 4 bases from V and 1 base from J, with 9 bases in between. This CDR3 region has 14 residues. Germline loops: CDR1 SGHDT, CDR2 YYEEEE. A word on this clone: This likely stems from a read error, as it lies one base from a far larger clone.

The source material was memory CD4+ T cells from PBMCs. Specified subset: CD45RA-negative fraction. The chain combines TRBV5-6 with TRBJ2-1, with D unclear. The TCR sequence derives from a young man in good health. Some clones in this sample may be carry-over from other donors' samples. The CDR3 here is CASSPSMSYNEQFF. DNA of the CDR3: TGTGCCAGCAGCCCGTCGATGTCCTACAATGAGCAGTTCTTC.